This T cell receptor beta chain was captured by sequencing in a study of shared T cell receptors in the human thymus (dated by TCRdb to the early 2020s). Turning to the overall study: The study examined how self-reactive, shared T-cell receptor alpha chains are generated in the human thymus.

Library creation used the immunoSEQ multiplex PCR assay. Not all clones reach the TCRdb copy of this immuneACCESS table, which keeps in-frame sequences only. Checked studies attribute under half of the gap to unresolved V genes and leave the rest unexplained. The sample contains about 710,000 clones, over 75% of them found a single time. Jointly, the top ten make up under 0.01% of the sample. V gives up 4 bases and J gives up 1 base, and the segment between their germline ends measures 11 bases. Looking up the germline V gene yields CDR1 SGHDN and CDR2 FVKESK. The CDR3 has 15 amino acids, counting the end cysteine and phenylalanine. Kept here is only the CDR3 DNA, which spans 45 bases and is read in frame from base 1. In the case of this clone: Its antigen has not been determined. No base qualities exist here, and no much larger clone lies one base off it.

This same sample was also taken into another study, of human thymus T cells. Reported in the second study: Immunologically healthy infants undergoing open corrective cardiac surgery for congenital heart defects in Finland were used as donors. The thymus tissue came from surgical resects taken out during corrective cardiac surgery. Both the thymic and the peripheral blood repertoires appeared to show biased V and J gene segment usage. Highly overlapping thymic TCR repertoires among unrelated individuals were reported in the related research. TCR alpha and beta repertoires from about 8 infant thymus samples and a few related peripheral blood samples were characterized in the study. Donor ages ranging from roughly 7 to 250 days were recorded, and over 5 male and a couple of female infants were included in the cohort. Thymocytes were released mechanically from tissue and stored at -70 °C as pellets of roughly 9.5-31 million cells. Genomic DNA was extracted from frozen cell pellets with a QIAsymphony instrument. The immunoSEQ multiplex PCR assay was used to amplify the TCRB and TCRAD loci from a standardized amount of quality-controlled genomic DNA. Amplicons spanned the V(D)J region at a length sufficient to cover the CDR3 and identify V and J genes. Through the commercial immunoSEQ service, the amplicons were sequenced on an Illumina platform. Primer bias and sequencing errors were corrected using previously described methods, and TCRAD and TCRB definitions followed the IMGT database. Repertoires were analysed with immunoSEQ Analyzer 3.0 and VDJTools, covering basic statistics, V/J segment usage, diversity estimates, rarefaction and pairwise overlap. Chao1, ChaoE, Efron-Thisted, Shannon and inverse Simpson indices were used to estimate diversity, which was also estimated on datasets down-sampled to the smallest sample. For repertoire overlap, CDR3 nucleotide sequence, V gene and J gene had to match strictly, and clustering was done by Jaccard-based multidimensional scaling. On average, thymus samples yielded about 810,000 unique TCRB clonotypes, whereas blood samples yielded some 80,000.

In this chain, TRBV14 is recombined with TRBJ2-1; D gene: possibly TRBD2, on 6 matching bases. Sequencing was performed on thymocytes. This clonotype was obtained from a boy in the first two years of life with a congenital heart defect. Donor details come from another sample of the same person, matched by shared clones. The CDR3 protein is CASSLGGASYNEQFF. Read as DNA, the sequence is TGTGCCAGCAGCCTGGGCGGGGCGTCCTACAATGAGCAGTTCTTC.